This T cell receptor beta chain originates from a study of cytomegalovirus exposure and HLA in healthy donors. A multiplex PCR was run with 60 Vbeta primers and 13 Jbeta primers. Data came from immunoSEQ multiplex PCR; TCRdb stores just in-frame clones and leaves some out. The sample shows about 52,000 clones, about three quarters of them seen only once. CDR1 and CDR2 from the germline V gene are SEHNR and FQNEAQ (reference sequence). This CDR3 has 14 residues. Trimming took 5 bases from V and 0 from J, leaving 10 bases between them. The chain uses TRBV7-9 and TRBJ1-1, with D uncertain. What was sequenced was PBMCs. The source of this sequence is a man between 18 and 29 years old in good health and CMV-seronegative. Here the CDR3 DNA reads TGTGCCAGCAGCGTACAGTCCATGAACACTGAAGCTTTCTTT. Translating it yields CASSVQSMNTEAFF.